Below, 29 T cell receptor beta chains from the same sample are listed, as sequenced in a study of CDR3 diversity in severe acne. TCRdb reprocessed the PCR reads via MiXCR and lists one record per CDR3 protein. The sample yields around 100,000 distinct CDR3 sequences, 45% to 60% seen once. Sequencing was done on a sample of blood. Receptors originate from a male donor with acne.

The chain links TRBV19 to TRBJ1-5; the match to TRBD1 covers 9 bases. The CDR3 contains 18 residues. V trimming: 1 base; J trimming: 3 bases; junction bases outside the gene matches: 10. CDR1 and CDR2 (germline): LNHDA, SQIVND (reference sequence). DNA of the CDR3: TGTGCCAGTAGTATAGCAGCGGGGACAGGGCGCTACAATCAGCCCCAGCATTTT. As protein: CASSIAAGTGRYNQPQHF.

This clonotype was seen only a few times. CDR3 bases: TGCAGCGTTTGGGACAGGGGAGATCAGCCCCAGCATTTT. It codes for CSVWDRGDQPQHF. The rearrangement links TRBV29-1 to TRBJ1-5; 10 bases are a match to TRBD1. J lost 5 bases, V lost 5 bases, and 3 bases had no gene match. The CDR3 runs 13 residues. Germline CDR1 is SQVTM and CDR2 is ANQGSEA.

The chain joins TRBV27 to TRBJ1-5; D is perhaps TRBD1 (6 bases). The CDR3 runs 16 residues. Germline V lookup: CDR1 MNHEY, CDR2 SMNVEV (reference sequence). The V end was cut by 2 bases, the J end by 2 bases, with 13 bases between. The CDR3 DNA is TGTGCCAGCAGTTTAGAAGCTGCAGGGGGCAATCAGCCCCAGCATTTT. It is translated as CASSLEAAGGNQPQHF.

This clonotype was picked up a small number of times. V gene TRBV15 combines with J gene TRBJ1-1, with a tentative D call TRBD1 (5 bases). In germline, CDR1 is LNHNV, CDR2 YYDKDF (reference sequence). Between the trimmed V and J ends, which lost 1 base and 0 bases, there was a span of 9 bases. The CDR3 sequence is 15 residues long. The CDR3 nucleotides read TGTGCCACCAGCAGAGTCGGGGGAATGAACACTGAAGCTTTCTTT. This sequence encodes CATSRVGGMNTEAFF.

The chain is built from TRBV19 and TRBJ2-2; D possibly corresponds to TRBD1 (6 bases). The CDR3 is made up of 12 amino acids. Germline CDR1 and CDR2: LNHDA and SQIVND (reference sequence). The V and J ends lost 9 bases and 9 bases respectively, with 14 bases between them. The CDR3 here is CASRGLIWELFF. The CDR3 DNA reads as TGTGCCAGCAGGGGATTAATCTGGGAGCTGTTTTTT.

The chain employs TRBV12-5 and TRBJ2-7; D not certain. The CDR3 has 11 amino acids. Trimming removed 7 bases at V and 6 bases at J, with 10 bases between. Germline lookup yields CDR1 LGHNT and CDR2 FRNRAP. CDR3 in DNA: TGTGCTAGTGCCGAAACGACCGAGCAGTACTTC. It translates to CASAETTEQYF. Drawing the rest from reference TRBV12-5 and TRBJ2-7, the complete variable domain is DARVTQTPRHKVTEMGQEVTMRCQPILGHNTVFWYRQTMMQGLELLAYFRNRAPLDDSGMPKDRFSAEMPDATLATLKIQPSEPRDSAVYFCASAETTEQYFGPGTRLTVT.

In its sample, this clonotype was seen many times. Here the CDR3 reads CASCGESDQPQHF. The CDR3 DNA follows: TGTGCCAGTTGTGGGGAATCCGATCAGCCCCAGCATTTT. The chain couples TRBV19 to TRBJ1-5; D not certain. This CDR3 is 13 amino acids long. In germline, CDR1 is LNHDA, CDR2 SQIVND (reference sequence). The ends were cut back, 8 bases at V and 5 bases at J, with 13 bases in the middle.

The V gene is TRBV20-1, the J gene TRBJ2-6; D tentatively reads TRBD1 or TRBD2 (5 bases each). The CDR3 has 14 residues. V was cut by 3 bases and J by 4 bases, with 10 bases left in between. Germline loops: CDR1 DFQATT, CDR2 SNEGSKA (reference sequence). The CDR3 is CSASWGPGANVLTF. In DNA form, the CDR3 reads TGCAGTGCTAGCTGGGGACCCGGGGCCAACGTCCTGACTTTC.

The table lists this clonotype with many counts. J is TRBJ2-7 and V is TRBV6-2 or TRBV6-3; 9 bases match TRBD1. From germline, CDR1 is MNHEY and CDR2 SVGEGT. V dropped 5 bases and J dropped 4; count of bases not matched to a gene: 15. The CDR3 sequence is 17 residues long. CDR3 loop: CASSPRRGDRERYEQYF. The CDR3, as DNA: TGTGCCAGCAGTCCCCGACGGGGGGACAGGGAAAGGTACGAGCAGTACTTC.

At least ten counts were recorded for this clonotype. The rearrangement uses TRBV19 and TRBJ2-4; TRBD2 matches at 8 bases. V shed 3 bases, J shed 10 bases, and the junction held 8 bases outside the gene matches. This CDR3 contains 14 residues. CDR1 and CDR2 from the germline V gene are LNHDA and SQIVND (reference sequence). The CDR3 sequence: CASSIFGTRGIQYF. The CDR3 nucleotides read TGTGCCAGTAGTATCTTCGGGACTAGGGGGATTCAGTACTTC.

With respect to this clonotype: A read error is possible here, since a much larger clone lies one base away. The chain combines TRBV11-2 with TRBJ1-6; no reliable D call. Trimming pared 5 bases from V and 9 bases from J, leaving 20 bases between. CDR3 length: 16 amino acids. Germline CDR1 and CDR2: SGHAT and FQNNGV. CDR3 sequence reads: CASSLPALREGSPLHF. The CDR3 nucleotides are TGTGCCAGCAGCCTCCCGGCCCTTAGGGAGGGTTCACCCCTCCACTTT.

V and J are TRBV20-1 and TRBJ2-3, with 11 bases that match TRBD2. Germline CDR1 and CDR2: DFQATT and SNEGSKA (reference sequence). The CDR3 covers 12 residues. The CDR3 region is CSGLAGADTQYF. The CDR3 nucleotides read TGCAGCGGACTAGCGGGCGCAGATACGCAGTATTTT.

This chain links TRBV20-1 with TRBJ1-1; tentatively, D is TRBD1 (6 bases). Trimming stripped 0 bases from V and 9 bases from J, with 14 bases between. From germline, CDR1 is DFQATT and CDR2 SNEGSKA (reference sequence). The CDR3 extends over 13 amino acids. CDR3 sequence: CSARDWGGRQAFF. Here the CDR3 DNA reads TGCAGTGCTAGAGATTGGGGGGGCAGGCAAGCTTTCTTT.

CDR3 sequence (DNA): TGTGCCAGCAGCGATGGGAAGGTGGGGACAGGGATAGACGAGCAGTACTTC. Encoded protein: CASSDGKVGTGIDEQYF. The chain combines TRBV5-6 with TRBJ2-7; 9 nucleotides match TRBD1. Unmatched junction bases numbered 16, after V lost 4 bases and J lost 5 bases. In germline, CDR1 is SGHDT, CDR2 YYEEEE. CDR3 size: 17 residues.

The rearrangement joins TRBV7-9 to TRBJ1-1; no firm D call. In germline, CDR1 is SEHNR, CDR2 FQNEAQ (reference sequence). This CDR3 spans 13 amino acids. V was shortened by 5 bases and J by 3 bases, with 10 bases between the two germline ends. Here the CDR3 DNA reads TGTGCCAGCAGCCCCCCCGAGCACACTGAAGCTTTCTTT. Its translation is CASSPPEHTEAFF.

V gene TRBV12-3 or TRBV12-4 combines with J gene TRBJ1-5, with D unclear. The length of the CDR3 is 13 residues. V shed 4 bases and J shed 11 bases, with 15 bases lying between them. The CDR3: CASSSQEWETQHF. The CDR3 DNA follows: TGTGCCAGCAGTTCCCAAGAGTGGGAGACCCAGCATTTT.

A word on this clonotype: A much larger clone differs by one base, so this may be a read error. The genes are TRBV19 and TRBJ2-5, with 8 bases lining up with TRBD2. The CDR3 spans 14 residues. The trim removed 1 base at V and 13 bases at J, leaving 11 bases unmatched. Germline lookup yields CDR1 LNHDA and CDR2 SQIVND (reference sequence). CDR3 nucleotide sequence: TGTGCCAGTAGTATAGCGGCGGGGAGCGGGGGCCTGTACTTC. It encodes CASSIAAGSGGLYF.

The rearrangement joins TRBV25-1 to TRBJ2-1; D assignment may be TRBD1 or TRBD2 (5 bases each). Germline CDR1 and CDR2: MGHDK and SYGVNS. V dropped 3 bases and J dropped 4 bases, with 16 bases sitting between them. The CDR3 runs 16 residues. CDR3 protein: CASSDWRARAYNEQFF. In nucleotides, the CDR3 is TGTGCCAGCAGTGACTGGCGGGCCAGGGCTTACAATGAGCAGTTCTTC. Supplemented by reference TRBV25-1 and TRBJ2-1, the full variable domain reads EADIYQTPRYLVIGTGKKITLECSQTMGHDKMYWYQQDPGMELHLIHYSYGVNSTEKGDLSSESTVSRIRTEHFPLTLESARPSHTSQYLCASSDWRARAYNEQFFGPGTRLTVL.

The V call is TRBV12-3 or TRBV12-4, the J call TRBJ2-5, with TRBD2 identical over 8 bases. V gave up 5 bases and J gave up 2 bases; unmatched junction bases: 7. This CDR3 spans 15 amino acids. The CDR3 here is CASSLKTSAQETQYF. CDR3 in DNA: TGTGCCAGCAGTCTAAAGACTAGCGCTCAAGAGACCCAGTACTTC.

The chain is built from TRBV19 and TRBJ1-1; 7 bases line up with TRBD1. Germline lookup yields CDR1 LNHDA and CDR2 SQIVND (reference sequence). With 2 bases clipped from V and 4 bases from J, the junction kept 1 base outside the gene matches. The CDR3 sequence is 13 residues long. The CDR3 is CASSINRGTEAFF. DNA for the CDR3: TGTGCCAGTAGTATAAACAGGGGCACTGAAGCTTTCTTT.

As regards this clonotype: The germline gene is not matched at one end of the junction; a read error may be the cause. This CDR3 is CASEADTGELFF. DNA of the CDR3: TGTGCCAGCGAGGCGGACACCGGAGAGCTGTTTTTT. V gene TRBV27 combines with J gene TRBJ2-2; perhaps TRBD1 as D (5 bases). Per germline, CDR1 MNHEY and CDR2 SMNVEV (reference sequence). The CDR3 runs to 12 residues.

This rearrangement joins TRBV10-1 to TRBJ2-5, with 8 bases aligning to TRBD2. The CDR3 covers 16 residues. Trimming removed 7 bases from V and 1 base from J; junction bases left unmatched: 11. Germline CDR1 WNHNN, CDR2 SYGVQD (reference sequence). CDR3 region: CASTSRRSGVQETQYF. In DNA form, the CDR3 reads TGCGCCAGCACCTCCAGGCGTAGCGGGGTCCAAGAGACCCAGTACTTC.

The CDR3 spells CASSLSQHNYGYTF. The CDR3 coding sequence is TGTGCCAGCAGTTTGTCCCAGCACAACTATGGCTACACCTTC. The chain combines TRBV2 with TRBJ1-2; D gene uncertain. The germline CDR1 and CDR2 sequences are SNHLY and FYNNEI. Trimming took 5 bases from V and 2 from J, leaving 12 bases between them. The CDR3 length is 14 residues. Using reference TRBV2 and TRBJ1-2 for the parts outside the CDR3, the full variable domain is EPEVTQTPSHQVTQMGQEVILRCVPISNHLYFYWYRQILGQKVEFLVSFYNNEISEKSEIFDDQFSVERPDGSNFTLKIRSTKLEDSAMYFCASSLSQHNYGYTFGSGTRLTVV.

This clonotype has a single count. Here the CDR3 DNA reads TGTGCCATCAGTGTTAGCCTTGGGAATCAGCCCCAGCATTTT. It translates to CAISVSLGNQPQHF. The rearrangement links TRBV10-3 to TRBJ1-5; D is uncertain. Trimming removed 4 bases at V and 4 bases at J, with 11 bases between. From germline, CDR1 is ENHRY and CDR2 SYGVKD. This CDR3 is 14 amino acids long.

This clonotype appeared many times. The chain recombines TRBV6-4 with TRBJ2-6; TRBD1 is a possible D gene (6 bases). The CDR3 is made up of 15 amino acids. Trimming shortened V by 9 bases and J by 2 bases, and 14 bases separated the two germline ends. The germline V gene encodes CDR1 MRHNA and CDR2 SNTAGT. CDR3 region: CARHRVLPGANVLTF. As DNA, the CDR3 is TGTGCCAGACACAGGGTGCTCCCTGGGGCCAACGTCCTGACTTTC.

This chain connects TRBV2 to TRBJ1-5, with a tentative D call TRBD1 (6 bases). CDR1 and CDR2 (germline): SNHLY, FYNNEI. The ends were cut back, 9 bases at V and 3 bases at J, with 15 bases in the middle. The CDR3 length is 14 residues. The CDR3 spells CASSGTSINQPQHF. CDR3 DNA: TGTGCCAGTTCCGGGACAAGTATCAATCAGCCCCAGCATTTT.

With respect to this clonotype: Just one base apart from a much larger clone, this may be a read error. The gene calls are TRBV5-1 and TRBJ1-2; unclear D gene. The germline V gene has CDR1 SGHRS and CDR2 YFSETQ. The CDR3 consists of 13 residues. CDR3 region: CASSSGSYYGYAF. CDR3 DNA: TGTGCCAGCAGCTCCGGGTCATACTATGGCTACGCCTTC.

The chain recombines TRBV7-2 with TRBJ2-7, with D perhaps matching TRBD1 (7 bases). The CDR3 has 17 amino acids. Trimming stripped 1 base from V and 2 bases from J, with 18 bases between. CDR1 and CDR2 from the germline V gene are SGHTA and FQGNSA. The CDR3 bases are TGTGCCAGCAGCTTAGGTGGATGGAGGGACAGCCCCTACGAGCAGTACTTC. Protein product: CASSLGGWRDSPYEQYF. The complete variable domain, with remaining parts taken from reference TRBV7-2 and TRBJ2-7, reads GAGVSQSPSNKVTEKGKDVELRCDPISGHTALYWYRQSLGQGLEFLIYFQGNSAPDKSGLPSDRFSAERTGGSVSTLTIQRTQQEDSAVYLCASSLGGWRDSPYEQYFGPGTRLTVT.

Many counts were recorded for this clonotype. The gene calls are TRBV10-3 and TRBJ1-1; D remains ambiguous. Trimming stripped 7 bases from V and 1 base from J, with 10 bases between. Germline V gene sequence: CDR1 ENHRY, CDR2 SYGVKD. The CDR3 covers 13 residues. The CDR3 DNA follows: TGTGCCATCACCCCAGAGGGGAACACTGAAGCTTTCTTT. Protein sequence: CAITPEGNTEAFF.